This TCR beta chain was found in a study of human T cells and chemical hapten exposure. In the original analysis: A per-sample median of approximately 87,000 TCRs was observed, with counts ranging from about 20,000 to 750,000. TCRdb fed the RACE reads into MiXCR, producing one record per CDR3 protein. Here the V and J calls rest on TCRdb's processing, not on the authors' analysis. This sample has approximately 90,000 distinct CDR3 sequences, with 25% to 35% found just once. This clonotype was counted many times. Trimming removed 4 bases at V and 6 bases at J, with 4 bases between. There are 10 residues in the CDR3. Per the germline V gene, CDR1 is SQVTM and CDR2 is ANQGSEA. Time point: patch test 3, about 24 weeks after DPC sensitization. The treatment here: therapeutic diphenylcyclopropenone sensitization with weekly scalp DPC. Alopecia patients between 18 and 70 years old and suitable for DPC were used as donors.

This receptor was taken from a man aged 35 to 55 with alopecia areata. Some clones in this sample may be carry-over from other donors' samples. The specimen was whole blood, collected in connection with sensitization to the hapten diphenylcyclopropenone (DPC). V usage is TRBV29-1 and J usage is TRBJ2-1; D not certain. The DNA for the CDR3 is TGCAGCGTTGTCAGCAATGAGCAGTTCTTC. Its protein product is CSVVSNEQFF.